The 14 T cell receptor beta chains listed next were all sequenced from one sample in a study of T cells in Graves' hyperthyroidism and ophthalmopathy. Researchers took RNA transcripts and amplified the TCR beta CDR3 regions from them. The study used the HTBI primer set for a first-round RT-PCR of the TCR CDR3. Using its own MiXCR run on the multiplex PCR reads, TCRdb lists one record per CDR3 protein. Counted here are about 420,000 distinct CDR3 sequences, approximately 14% occurring once; the ten biggest clones make up 13% to 15%. The sequencing sample was made of blood. These receptors were taken from a woman between 18 and 30 years old with Graves' hyperthyroidism.

This clonotype was recorded many times. This chain connects TRBV12-3 or TRBV12-4 to TRBJ2-5, with D unresolved. Trimming took 1 base from V and 5 from J, leaving 8 bases between them. The CDR3 contains 13 residues. The CDR3 loop reads CASSLGSLETQYF. CDR3 DNA: TGTGCCAGCAGTTTAGGCTCCCTGGAGACCCAGTACTTC.

This clonotype appeared many times. The rearrangement joins TRBV20-1 to TRBJ2-3; D not certain. Trimming removed 5 bases at V and 0 bases at J, with 12 bases between. The CDR3 length is 14 residues. Germline V lookup: CDR1 DFQATT, CDR2 SNEGSKA (reference sequence). As DNA, the CDR3 is TGCAGTGCTCGAGGAGACAAAAGCACAGATACGCAGTATTTT. Translated: CSARGDKSTDTQYF.

This clonotype appeared many times. This chain joins TRBV20-1 and TRBJ2-1; 7 bases line up with TRBD2. Germline CDR1 and CDR2: DFQATT and SNEGSKA (reference sequence). There are 15 residues in the CDR3. J gave up 4 bases and V 0 bases, and 6 bases lay outside the gene matches. The CDR3 reads CSARDRGSLYNEQFF. The CDR3 DNA reads as TGCAGTGCTAGAGATCGCGGGAGTCTGTACAATGAGCAGTTCTTC.

V is TRBV29-1 and J is TRBJ1-2; D is uncertain. The V and J ends lost 0 bases and 2 bases respectively, with 13 bases between them. The CDR3 has 15 amino acids. Germline assignment: CDR1 SQVTM and CDR2 ANQGSEA. CDR3 sequence (DNA): TGCAGCGTTGAAGATGGAGGGTTTGTCAACTATGGCTACACCTTC. It specifies CSVEDGGFVNYGYTF.

This clonotype was seen once. This could be a read error, since a much larger clone is one nucleotide away. The rearrangement links TRBV11-2 to TRBJ1-1; D remains unclear. CDR1 is SGHAT, CDR2 FQNNGV, per germline. This CDR3 region has 13 residues. CDR3 sequence: CTSSLDPRVEAFF. The CDR3, as DNA: TGTACCAGCAGCTTAGATCCGAGGGTTGAAGCTTTCTTT.

This clonotype was counted at least ten times. The chain uses TRBV24-1 and TRBJ2-1, with D possibly being TRBD1 (8 bases). Germline values: CDR1 KGHDR, CDR2 SFDVKD. CDR3 length: 16 amino acids. Between the trimmed V and J ends, which lost 4 bases and 1 base, there was a span of 13 bases. CDR3 sequence (DNA): TGTGCCACCAGTGAGCTACAGGGGGGGTCCTACAATGAGCAGTTCTTC. Protein sequence: CATSELQGGSYNEQFF.

This clonotype was found many times. The chain combines TRBV18 with TRBJ1-1; D unresolved. The CDR3 sequence is 14 residues long. V lost 1 base and J lost 0, with 6 bases in between. Germline V gene sequence: CDR1 KGHSH, CDR2 LQKENI. CDR3 DNA sequence: TGTGCCAGCTCACCACTCGGGGTGAACACTGAAGCTTTCTTT. Translating gives CASSPLGVNTEAFF. Using reference TRBV18 and TRBJ1-1 for the parts outside the CDR3, the full variable domain is NAGVMQNPRHLVRRRGQEARLRCSPMKGHSHVYWYRQLPEEGLKFMVYLQKENIIDESGMPKERFSAEFPKEGPSILRIQQVVRGDSAAYFCASSPLGVNTEAFFGQGTRLTVV.

This clonotype has a handful of counts. The gene calls are TRBV12-3 or TRBV12-4 and TRBJ1-2; 9 nucleotides match TRBD1. The CDR3 covers 15 residues. V gave up 5 bases and J gave up 4 bases; unmatched junction bases: 8. The CDR3 DNA follows: TGTGCCAGCAGTCCCCTTGACAGGGGGTTCTATGGCTACACCTTC. Its protein product is CASSPLDRGFYGYTF.

The chain carries TRBV20-1 and TRBJ2-3; D not resolved. Germline CDR1 reads DFQATT; CDR2 reads SNEGSKA (reference sequence). The length of the CDR3 is 13 residues. The ends were cut back, 0 bases at V and 8 bases at J, with 12 bases in the middle. CDR3 protein: CSARDRSRGTQYF. Here the CDR3 DNA reads TGCAGTGCTAGAGATAGGTCTAGAGGTACGCAGTATTTT.

This clonotype has ten or more counts. The CDR3: CASSPQGFRAGNTIYF. The CDR3 coding sequence is TGTGCCAGCAGCCCCCAGGGATTTAGGGCTGGAAACACCATATATTTT. V usage is TRBV7-2 and J usage is TRBJ1-3, with TRBD1 as a possible D gene (5 bases). Trimming shortened V by 5 bases and J by 2 bases, and 16 bases separated the two germline ends. CDR3 length: 16 amino acids. Germline CDR1 reads SGHTA; CDR2 reads FQGNSA.

This chain uses TRBV11-2 with TRBJ2-7; no firm D call. This CDR3 comprises 17 residues. The V and J ends lost 0 bases and 1 base respectively, with 16 bases between them. Looked up from germline, CDR1 is SGHAT and CDR2 is FQNNGV. The CDR3 DNA is TGTGCCAGCAGCTTAGACCTCCCTCGACTGGATTCCTACGAGCAGTACTTC. Translation: CASSLDLPRLDSYEQYF. The full variable domain, rest sourced from reference TRBV11-2 and TRBJ2-7, is EAGVAQSPRYKIIEKRQSVAFWCNPISGHATLYWYQQILGQGPKLLIQFQNNGVVDDSQLPKDRFSAERLKGVDSTLKIQPAKLEDSAVYLCASSLDLPRLDSYEQYFGPGTRLTVT.

This clonotype appeared a few times. The chain employs TRBV28 and TRBJ1-2, with 9 bases lining up with TRBD1. CDR1 is MDHEN, CDR2 SYDVKM, per germline. This CDR3 has 13 residues. After removal of 10 bases from V and 8 bases from J, the junction contained 11 bases not matched to a gene. CDR3 region: CATRDREVRGYTF. The CDR3 DNA is TGTGCCACAAGGGACAGGGAGGTACGGGGCTACACCTTC.

This clonotype was observed at least ten times. The J gene is TRBJ2-3, the V gene TRBV11-2; possibly TRBD2 for D (5 bases). Germline CDR1 SGHAT, CDR2 FQNNGV. Trimming stripped 4 bases from V and 4 bases from J, with 9 bases between. The CDR3 covers 13 residues. The CDR3 sequence is CASSSGLPDTQYF. CDR3 bases: TGTGCCAGCAGCTCCGGACTTCCAGATACGCAGTATTTT.

Many counts were recorded for this clonotype. CDR3 coding DNA: TGTGCCAGCAGCCCATGGACTAGCGGGGAAGACGAGCAGTACTTC. Translating gives CASSPWTSGEDEQYF. The chain uses TRBV5-4 and TRBJ2-7; 12 bases agree with TRBD2. V was pared by 4 bases and J by 5 bases, with 7 bases of the junction left unmatched. The CDR3 has 15 residues. From germline, CDR1 is SGHNT and CDR2 YYREEE (reference sequence).